This T cell receptor (beta chain) was observed in a study of metastatic and nonmetastatic thyroid tumors. For the study at large: Repertoires from malignant and benign thyroid patients were compared across blood and tumor or nodule tissue.

Overall study results and limits: Benign nodules were reported to have significantly lower TCR beta diversity than malignant thyroid tumors, in blood and tumor.

CDR3 length: 16 residues. The germline CDR1 and CDR2 sequences are KGHSH and LQKENI. Of note for this clone: The antigen is not known. This clone may be a read error of a much larger clone one base away. The sample carries other DNA sequences with the same CDR3.

Methods used by the authors: For papillary thyroid cancer, a distant-metastasis classifier was constructed from CDR3 differences observed across clinicopathological groups. TCRdb reprocessed the PCR reads via MiXCR. The V and J calls were determined by TCRdb, not by the authors. The sample consists of just under 60,000 clones, under 20% of them appearing once. Every patient underwent thyroid surgery untreated. This TCR was sampled from a male donor with papillary thyroid cancer or a benign thyroid nodule (not recorded which). Some clones in this sample may be carry-over from other donors' samples. What was sequenced was blood. V and J are TRBV18 and TRBJ2-3; D is perhaps TRBD2 (5 bases). CDR3 sequence (DNA): TGTGCCAGCTCGTCGAGGTTAACTTCTAGCACAGATACACAGTATTTT. The encoded protein is CASSSRLTSSTDTQYF. The whole variable domain, filled in from reference TRBV18 and TRBJ2-3, reads NAGVMQNPRHLVRRRGQEARLRCSPMKGHSHVYWYRQLPEEGLKFMVYLQKENIIDESGMPKERFSAEFPKEGPSILRIQQVVRGDSAAYFCASSSRLTSSTDTQYFGPGTRLTVL.